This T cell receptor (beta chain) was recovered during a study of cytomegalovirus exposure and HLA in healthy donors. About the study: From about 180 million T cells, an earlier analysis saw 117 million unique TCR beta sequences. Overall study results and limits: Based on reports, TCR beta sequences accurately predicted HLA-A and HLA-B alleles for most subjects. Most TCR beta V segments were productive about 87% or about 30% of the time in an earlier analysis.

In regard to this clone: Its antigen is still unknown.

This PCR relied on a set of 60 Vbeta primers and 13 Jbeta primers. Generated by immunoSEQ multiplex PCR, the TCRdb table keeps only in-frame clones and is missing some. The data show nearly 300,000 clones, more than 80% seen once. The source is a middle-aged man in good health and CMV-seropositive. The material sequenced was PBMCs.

CDR3 nucleotide sequence: TGTGCCAGCAGTTACTCAGCAGGGGGAACTTACGAGCAGTACTTC. Translating it yields CASSYSAGGTYEQYF. The rearrangement joins TRBV6-6 to TRBJ2-7; 7 bases fit TRBD1. This CDR3 spans 15 amino acids. From germline, CDR1 is MNHNY and CDR2 SVGAGI (reference sequence). With V trimmed by 0 bases and J by 4 bases, 6 bases remained unmatched.